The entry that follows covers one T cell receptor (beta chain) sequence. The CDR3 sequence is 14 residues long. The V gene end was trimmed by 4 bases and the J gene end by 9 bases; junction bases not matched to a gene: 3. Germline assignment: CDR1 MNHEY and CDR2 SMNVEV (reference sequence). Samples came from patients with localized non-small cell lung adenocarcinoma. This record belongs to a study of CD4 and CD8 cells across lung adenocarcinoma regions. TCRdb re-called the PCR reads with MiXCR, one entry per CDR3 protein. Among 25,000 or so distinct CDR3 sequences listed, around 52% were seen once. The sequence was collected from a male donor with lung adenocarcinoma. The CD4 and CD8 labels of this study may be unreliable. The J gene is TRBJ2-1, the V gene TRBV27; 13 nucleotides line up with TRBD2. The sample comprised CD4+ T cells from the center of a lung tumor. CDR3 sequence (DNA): TGTGCCAGCAGTTCGGGACTAGCGGGGAGTGAGCAGTTCTTC. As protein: CASSSGLAGSEQFF.